The rows below give T cell receptor beta chains drawn from one sample of a study of blood T cell repertoires in COVID-19. Produced via immunoSEQ multiplex PCR; TCRdb's table is partial and in-frame only. Seen here are 250,000 to 350,000 clones, around 90% observed once, and the top ten hold roughly 4.3%. Sequencing was performed on PBMCs or T cells enriched from blood (not recorded which). Receptor source: a young woman with acute COVID-19. CDR3s include the opening cysteine and the closing phenylalanine or tryptophan. D genes are given only for firm matches. A clone size is listed for some rows: how often the clone was seen (once, few, many), or a class if it is expanded.

.,TRBV28,TRBJ2-7,.,CASRGGGHYEQYF,TGTGCCAGCAGAGGGGGAGGGCACTACGAGCAGTACTTC
.,TRBV19,TRBJ2-7,.,CASSINSYEQYF,TGTGCCAGTAGTATAAACAGCTACGAGCAGTACTTC
.,TRBV12-3/TRBV12-4,TRBJ1-1,.,CASSSPMDTEAFF,TGTGCCAGCAGTTCGCCTATGGACACTGAAGCTTTCTTT
.,TRBV29-1,TRBJ2-2,.,CSAEGGTVNTGELFF,TGCAGCGCCGAGGGGGGGACGGTCAACACCGGGGAGCTGTTTTTT
.,TRBV5-1,TRBJ1-2,.,CASSTGQTSTNYGYTF,TGCGCCAGCAGCACCGGACAGACAAGTACTAACTATGGCTACACCTTC
.,TRBV13,TRBJ1-3,.,CASSLLNTIYF,TGTGCCAGCAGCTTACTAAACACCATATATTTT
.,TRBV7-3,TRBJ1-6,once,CASSLFGGNSPLHF,TGTGCCAGCAGCTTATTCGGGGGAAATTCACCCCTCCACTTT
.,TRBV9,TRBJ2-1,.,CASSAGNRGNEQFF,TGTGCCAGCAGCGCGGGGAACCGGGGGAATGAGCAGTTCTTC
.,TRBV5-1,TRBJ2-6,.,CASSWELGSGANVLTF,TGCGCCAGCAGCTGGGAGCTGGGCTCTGGGGCCAACGTCCTGACTTTC
.,TRBV7-9,TRBJ1-3,.,CASSLSEVNSGNTIYF,TGTGCCAGCAGCTTATCCGAGGTTAACTCTGGAAACACCATATATTTT
.,TRBV18,TRBJ2-1,once,CASSPPTSTPSNNYNEQFF,TGTGCCAGCTCACCACCGACTAGTACCCCCTCAAATAATTACAATGAGCAGTTCTTC
.,TRBV6-5,TRBJ1-6,once,CASIMTGTYNSPLHF,TGTGCCAGCATCATGACAGGAACATATAATTCACCCCTCCACTTT
.,TRBV11-2,TRBJ2-1,.,CASSLVYGRDYNEQFF,TGTGCCAGCAGCTTAGTTTACGGGCGGGACTACAATGAGCAGTTCTTC
TRBD1,TRBV11-3,TRBJ1-5,once,CASSQGTGTGVNQPQHF,TGTGCCAGCAGCCAAGGGACCGGGACAGGGGTCAATCAGCCCCAGCATTTT
TRBD1,TRBV29-1,TRBJ1-2,once,CSVLQGQAVLYGYTF,TGCAGCGTCCTCCAAGGACAGGCGGTACTCTATGGCTACACCTTC
.,TRBV27,TRBJ2-7,.,CASSPRRDSYEQYF,TGTGCCAGCAGTCCCCGCAGGGACTCCTACGAGCAGTACTTC
.,TRBV28,TRBJ1-1,.,CASGRGKAFF,TGTGCCAGCGGAAGGGGGAAGGCTTTCTTT
TRBD1,TRBV28,TRBJ1-5,.,CASSGGQGRQPQHF,TGTGCCAGCAGTGGGGGACAGGGGAGGCAGCCCCAGCATTTT
TRBD2,TRBV4-2,TRBJ2-1,.,CASSQDGAAGGLDEQFF,TGTGCCAGCAGCCAAGATGGGGCCGCGGGAGGGTTAGATGAGCAGTTCTTC
TRBD2,TRBV27,TRBJ2-5,.,CASSSGLAGEETQYF,TGTGCCAGCAGTTCGGGACTAGCGGGAGAGGAGACCCAGTACTTC
.,TRBV28,TRBJ2-7,.,CASSSDGTYEQYF,TGTGCCAGCAGTTCGGACGGGACCTACGAGCAGTACTTC
TRBD2,TRBV6-5,TRBJ2-7,.,CASSYSITREGSEQYF,TGTGCCAGCAGTTACTCGATAACGCGGGAGGGCAGCGAGCAGTACTTC
TRBD2,TRBV7-6,TRBJ2-2,.,CASSLGGRTGELFF,TGTGCCAGCAGCTTAGGCGGGAGAACCGGGGAGCTGTTTTTT
TRBD2,TRBV7-3,TRBJ2-1,few,CASSLGLAPNEQFF,TGTGCCAGCAGCTTGGGACTAGCGCCCAATGAGCAGTTCTTC
.,TRBV7-2,TRBJ1-4,once,CASSLREGEKLFF,TGTGCCAGCAGCTTACGCGAGGGTGAAAAACTGTTTTTT
TRBD2,TRBV10-3,TRBJ2-1,.,CAIKSPGTSRNEQFF,TGTGCCATCAAATCCCCCGGGACTAGCCGAAATGAGCAGTTCTTC
.,TRBV15,TRBJ2-7,.,CATSRDSYEQYF,TGTGCCACCAGCAGAGACTCGTACGAGCAGTACTTC
.,TRBV7-9,TRBJ2-7,.,CASSRSSGPLLYEQYF,TGTGCCAGCAGCCGATCATCAGGGCCTCTCCTCTACGAGCAGTACTTC
TRBD1,TRBV28,TRBJ1-5,.,CASKTGGSLKGNQPQHF,TGTGCCAGCAAGACAGGGGGCTCCTTAAAGGGAAATCAGCCCCAGCATTTT
.,TRBV28,TRBJ1-1,.,CASSPQGVAFF,TGTGCCAGCAGTCCTCAGGGTGTAGCTTTCTTT
TRBD2,TRBV2,TRBJ2-7,.,CASGREPYEQYF,TGTGCTAGCGGGAGGGAACCCTACGAGCAGTACTTC
.,TRBV7-9,TRBJ1-2,.,CASSQQVRYGYTF,TGTGCCAGCAGCCAACAGGTTAGGTATGGCTACACCTTC
TRBD1,TRBV24-1,TRBJ2-5,once,CATSDLRDSSETQYF,TGTGCCACCAGTGACCTTCGGGACAGTTCAGAGACCCAGTACTTC
.,TRBV28,TRBJ1-2,.,CASSLGQNYGYTF,TGTGCCAGCAGTTTAGGGCAGAACTATGGCTACACCTTC
.,TRBV24-1,TRBJ2-7,.,CATSDLRQGSNEQYF,TGTGCCACCAGTGATTTGCGGCAGGGTTCCAACGAGCAGTACTTC
.,TRBV28,TRBJ1-2,few,CASSIYSHPNYGYTF,TGTGCCAGCAGTATATACAGCCACCCTAACTATGGCTACACCTTC
TRBD1,TRBV9,TRBJ1-1,.,CASSLLTGGTEAFF,TGTGCCAGCAGCCTACTAACAGGGGGCACTGAAGCTTTCTTT